This T cell receptor (beta chain) originates from a study of blood T cells in healthy people across ages. For the second PCR, which ran for about 6 to 12 cycles, a sample-barcoded 5' primer and a J-beta primer mix were used. TCRdb used MiXCR to reprocess the 5' RACE reads, holding one entry per CDR3 protein. The table includes 1,500,000 or so distinct CDR3 sequences, roughly 43% detected once. Findings and caveats of the study: Estimates based on one million T cells were treated as lower bounds. PBMCs left unsorted prevented a conclusive naive versus antigen-experienced comparison. Donor CMV infection status was unknown, possibly confounding age-related changes in expanded clonotypes.

A minimum of 5.5 micrograms of total RNA was extracted per sample. Turning to this clonotype: What it binds is not known.

Trimming removed 2 bases at V and 5 bases at J, with 9 bases between. CDR3 length: 13 amino acids. The germline V gene has CDR1 SEHNR and CDR2 FQNEAQ (reference sequence). This sequence originates from a woman aged 18-29 years in good health. V gene TRBV7-9 combines with J gene TRBJ1-2; D is uncertain. The sample was blood. CDR3: CASSLLASYGYTF. CDR3 DNA sequence: TGTGCCAGCAGCTTATTGGCTTCATATGGCTACACCTTC.